This passage covers 16 T cell receptor beta chains from one sample sequenced in a study of T cells in Graves' hyperthyroidism and ophthalmopathy. Regions amplified from RNA transcripts were the TCR beta CDR3 regions. Researchers ran a first-round RT-PCR on the TCR CDR3 using the HTBI primer set. TCRdb independently ran MiXCR on the multiplex PCR reads; one entry per CDR3 protein. The sample has 550,000 to 700,000 distinct CDR3 sequences, around 42% seen once. Sequences were obtained from peripheral blood or thyroid tissue (not recorded which). These receptors all stem from an adult woman with Graves' disease, either hyperthyroidism or ophthalmopathy (not recorded which).

The count of this clonotype is one. The V and J genes are TRBV20-1 and TRBJ2-5; 11 bases map to TRBD2. V was pared by 6 bases and J by 7 bases, with 4 bases of the junction left unmatched. Looked up from germline, CDR1 is DFQATT and CDR2 is SNEGSKA (reference sequence). The CDR3 has 12 residues. The CDR3 DNA follows: TGCAGTGCGGGTCTAGCGGGAGGGACCCAGTACTTC. Its translation: CSAGLAGGTQYF.

The chain has TRBV10-3 and TRBJ2-7, with TRBD2 matching over 10 bases. Germline V gene sequence: CDR1 ENHRY, CDR2 SYGVKD. The CDR3 loop spans 16 amino acids. The V gene end was trimmed by 6 bases and the J gene end by 1 base; junction bases not matched to a gene: 9. Written as DNA, the CDR3 is TGTGCCATCAGCCCCGGGGCTAGCGGGAGTTCCTACGAGCAGTACTTC. Translating it yields CAISPGASGSSYEQYF.

This clonotype was counted ten times or more. This chain links TRBV20-1 with TRBJ1-3, with D uncertain. V was clipped by 3 bases and J by 0 bases, with 21 bases between them. The V gene's germline CDR1 is DFQATT and CDR2 SNEGSKA (reference sequence). This CDR3 contains 18 residues. The chain's CDR3 is CSASRPLPSWSSGNTIYF. CDR3 nucleotides: TGCAGTGCTAGTCGGCCACTGCCCAGTTGGTCCTCTGGAAACACCATATATTTT.

This clonotype was counted at least ten times. The rearrangement joins TRBV10-3 to TRBJ2-7; possible D gene TRBD1, 5 bases. V dropped 0 bases and J dropped 6 bases, with 9 bases sitting between them. This CDR3 comprises 13 residues. CDR1 and CDR2 (germline): ENHRY, SYGVKD. As DNA, the CDR3 is TGTGCCATCAGTGAGTCTACAGGATCCGAGCAGTACTTC. Translation gives CAISESTGSEQYF.

V and J are TRBV30 and TRBJ1-1, with a tentative D call TRBD1 (6 bases). V lost 3 bases to trimming and J lost 8 bases, with 13 bases between them. This CDR3 has 12 residues. CDR1 and CDR2 (germline): GTSNPN, SVGIG (reference sequence). DNA of the CDR3: TGTGCCTGGAGGGGGAGACAGGCCGAAGCTTTCTTT. Encoded protein: CAWRGRQAEAFF.

This clonotype was seen repeatedly, ten times or more. The chain employs TRBV20-1 and TRBJ1-6, with a weak D call TRBD1 (5 bases). The CDR3 loop spans 16 amino acids. Germline V gene sequence: CDR1 DFQATT, CDR2 SNEGSKA (reference sequence). The ends were cut back, 2 bases at V and 4 bases at J, with 15 bases in the middle. The CDR3 is CSARQRGATYNSPLHF. CDR3 bases: TGCAGTGCTAGACAACGAGGGGCGACTTATAATTCACCCCTCCACTTT.

The V call is TRBV7-3, the J call TRBJ1-1, with unresolved D. The V end lost 5 bases, the J end lost 4 bases, and 14 bases lay between the germline ends. CDR1 is SGHTA, CDR2 FQGTGA, per germline. CDR3 length equals 14 residues. In DNA form, the CDR3 reads TGTGCCAGCAGCACAAACGGGGAGAGCACTGAAGCTTTCTTT. It encodes CASSTNGESTEAFF.

In this sample, this clonotype turned up many times. This rearrangement joins TRBV7-8 to TRBJ2-5, with D possibly called TRBD1 or TRBD2 (6 bases each). This CDR3 is 16 amino acids long. Germline V lookup: CDR1 SGHVS, CDR2 FQNEAQ. Trimming took 5 bases from V and 2 from J, leaving 18 bases between them. CDR3 protein: CASSLRRDILQETQYF. Written as DNA, the CDR3 is TGTGCCAGCAGCCTCAGGAGGGACATTCTTCAAGAGACCCAGTACTTC.

The J gene is TRBJ1-2, the V gene TRBV5-1; the D is unclear. The germline V and J ends were trimmed by 0 bases and 5 bases, with 14 bases remaining between them. CDR1 and CDR2 (germline): SGHRS, YFSETQ. The CDR3 consists of 15 residues. The CDR3, as DNA: TGCGCCAGCAGCTTGGGGGGAGTCGCGACTTATGGCTACACCTTC. Translating gives CASSLGGVATYGYTF.

This clonotype was observed a few times. The rearrangement uses TRBV2 and TRBJ1-2, with 8 bases fitting TRBD1. Germline CDR1 is SNHLY and CDR2 is FYNNEI. The length of the CDR3 is 13 residues. The CDR3 spells CARHRTGNYGYTF. Here the CDR3 DNA reads TGTGCTAGGCACCGGACAGGGAACTATGGCTACACCTTC.

In this sample, this clonotype turned up many times. The rearrangement joins TRBV28 to TRBJ2-2; D ambiguous. Germline-derived CDR1 and CDR2 are MDHEN and SYDVKM. There are 12 residues in the CDR3. Trimming cost V 6 bases and J 4 bases, with 6 bases left between them. The CDR3 loop reads CASSLLTGELFF. In nucleotides, the CDR3 is TGTGCCAGCAGCTTGCTCACCGGGGAGCTGTTTTTT. The variable domain in full, with the rest retrieved from reference TRBV28 and TRBJ2-2, is DVKVTQSSRYLVKRTGEKVFLECVQDMDHENMFWYRQDPGLGLRLIYFSYDVKMKEKGDIPEGYSVSREKKERFSLILESASTNQTSMYLCASSLLTGELFFGEGSRLTVL.

This clonotype was seen only once. One end of the junction is discordant with germline, which a read error may explain. The rearrangement uses TRBV24-1 and TRBJ1-2, with a weak D call TRBD1 (5 bases). There are 13 residues in the CDR3. Germline CDR1 is KGHDR and CDR2 is SFDVKD. CDR3 residues: CATGDFPGDGYTF. The CDR3 DNA is TGTGCCACCGGTGATTTCCCTGGGGACGGCTACACCTTC.

In its sample, this clonotype was seen many times. The chain is built from TRBV6-1 and TRBJ1-2; weak D call: TRBD1 (6 bases). The CDR3 runs 13 residues. Trimming removed 2 bases at V and 7 bases at J, with 11 bases between. The germline V gene has CDR1 MNHNS and CDR2 SASEGT. The chain's CDR3 is CASSELGGSGYTF. DNA for the CDR3: TGTGCCAGCAGTGAATTGGGGGGCTCTGGCTACACCTTC.

The J gene is TRBJ1-2, the V gene TRBV20-1; 7 nucleotides agree with TRBD1. J gave up 6 bases and V 4 bases, and 8 bases lay outside the gene matches. CDR1 and CDR2 (germline): DFQATT, SNEGSKA (reference sequence). CDR3 length: 13 amino acids. The CDR3 region is CSAIDRAVDGYTF. The DNA of the CDR3 is TGCAGTGCTATCGACAGGGCTGTGGATGGCTACACCTTC.

In the case of this clonotype: Here the CDR3 omits its conserved ending phenylalanine or tryptophan, so a read error is the likely source. The DNA for the CDR3 is TGTGCCGGCAGTTACCAGCTAGCGGGAGATCTAGAGACCCAGTACCTC. Its translation is CAGSYQLAGDLETQYL. This chain joins TRBV6-6 and TRBJ2-5, with 10 bases that match TRBD2. Germline CDR1 and CDR2: MNHNY and SVGAGI (reference sequence). The CDR3 spans 16 residues.

This sequence joins TRBV9 and TRBJ1-2; 12 bases map to TRBD1. The germline CDR1 and CDR2 sequences are SGDLS and YYNGEE. The V gene end was trimmed by 4 bases and the J gene end by 2 bases; junction bases not matched to a gene: 3. CDR3 length equals 15 residues. The CDR3 nucleotides read TGTGCCAGCAGCACGGGACAGGGGGCAAACTATGGCTACACCTTC. Translated, it gives CASSTGQGANYGYTF.